This is a list of T cell receptor beta chains from one sample in a study of blood T cell repertoires in COVID-19. TCRdb's table, derived via immunoSEQ multiplex PCR, lists solely in-frame clones and lacks some. The sample includes around 150,000 clones, around four fifths of them seen just once. Material: peripheral blood. These receptors originate from a human donor in a cohort sampled during active COVID-19. CDR3s include the opening cysteine and the closing phenylalanine or tryptophan. The order of the fields is J gene, V gene, CDR3 protein.

j_call: TRBJ2-7; v_call: TRBV11-2; cdr3_aa: CASSLFSGTTYEQYF
j_call: TRBJ2-7; v_call: TRBV7-6; cdr3_aa: CASSRNPVDEQYF
j_call: TRBJ1-5; v_call: TRBV7-2; cdr3_aa: CASSAQGGSNQPQHF
j_call: TRBJ2-5; v_call: TRBV3-1/TRBV3-2; cdr3_aa: CASSRGTQETQYF
j_call: TRBJ1-5; v_call: TRBV18; cdr3_aa: CASSLEKYPLGPQHF
j_call: TRBJ2-5; v_call: TRBV13; cdr3_aa: CASSSGGGGRETQYF
j_call: TRBJ1-6; v_call: TRBV14; cdr3_aa: CASRLVSNSPLHF
j_call: TRBJ2-7; v_call: TRBV6-1; cdr3_aa: CASSALRAAPNYEQYF
j_call: TRBJ2-5; v_call: TRBV27; cdr3_aa: CASSWVGGETQYF
j_call: TRBJ1-1; v_call: TRBV18; cdr3_aa: CASSPQGSMNTEAFF
j_call: TRBJ1-4; v_call: TRBV27; cdr3_aa: CASSTGTGGRGEKLFF
j_call: TRBJ2-5; v_call: TRBV30; cdr3_aa: CAWRLQETQYF
j_call: TRBJ1-2; v_call: TRBV4-3; cdr3_aa: CASSQVPGQESNGYTF
j_call: TRBJ1-6; v_call: TRBV19; cdr3_aa: CASSITGVDNSPLHF
j_call: TRBJ2-5; v_call: TRBV24-1; cdr3_aa: CATSDSDSSRTQYF
j_call: TRBJ2-2; v_call: TRBV9; cdr3_aa: CASSSQGRAVTGELFF
j_call: TRBJ2-7; v_call: TRBV9; cdr3_aa: CASSGESGAYEQYF
j_call: TRBJ2-5; v_call: TRBV6-5; cdr3_aa: CASSPGPAETQYF
j_call: TRBJ2-5; v_call: TRBV11-2; cdr3_aa: CASSPGQGQETQYF
j_call: TRBJ2-1; v_call: TRBV18; cdr3_aa: CASSRPGTGNHEQFF
j_call: TRBJ2-2; v_call: TRBV7-6; cdr3_aa: CATTQTSGTANTGELFF
j_call: TRBJ1-5; v_call: TRBV6-5; cdr3_aa: CASRGQAEGNQPQHF
j_call: TRBJ2-5; v_call: TRBV30; cdr3_aa: CAWSVLAGAQETQYF
j_call: TRBJ2-7; v_call: TRBV4-3; cdr3_aa: CASSNRDRGNEQYF
j_call: TRBJ2-5; v_call: TRBV5-4; cdr3_aa: CASSLAGLAGGSGETQYF
j_call: TRBJ1-6; v_call: TRBV7-2; cdr3_aa: CASSAIVGQGISPLHF
j_call: TRBJ2-4; v_call: TRBV6-4; cdr3_aa: CASSPDSGGAGIQYF
j_call: TRBJ2-3; v_call: TRBV7-2; cdr3_aa: CASSLGTSGPSTDTQYF
j_call: TRBJ2-5; v_call: TRBV9; cdr3_aa: CASSSPFGGTQETQYF
j_call: TRBJ2-1; v_call: TRBV7-9; cdr3_aa: CASSLGRSGDEQFF
j_call: TRBJ2-3; v_call: TRBV18; cdr3_aa: CASSRDRGRSDTQYF
j_call: TRBJ1-1; v_call: TRBV2; cdr3_aa: CASQINGITTEAFF
j_call: TRBJ1-1; v_call: TRBV29-1; cdr3_aa: CSVGAELNTEAFF
j_call: TRBJ1-6; v_call: TRBV5-3; cdr3_aa: CARSIDRVVGNSPLHF
j_call: TRBJ2-2; v_call: TRBV27; cdr3_aa: CASSPRTGRQDGELFF
j_call: TRBJ2-3; v_call: TRBV7-9; cdr3_aa: CASSSDWSTDTQYF
j_call: TRBJ2-5; v_call: TRBV5-4; cdr3_aa: CASANRFQETQYF
j_call: TRBJ2-3; v_call: TRBV18; cdr3_aa: CASSPLAGGPTDTQYF
j_call: TRBJ1-1; v_call: TRBV9; cdr3_aa: CASSVSGTGAPNTEAFF
j_call: TRBJ2-7; v_call: TRBV27; cdr3_aa: CASSLRQDSYEQYF
j_call: TRBJ1-2; v_call: TRBV5-1; cdr3_aa: CASSSRVAPTPPQWGYTF
j_call: TRBJ2-5; v_call: TRBV4-1; cdr3_aa: CASSLLPRGEETQYF
j_call: TRBJ2-6; v_call: TRBV5-1; cdr3_aa: CASSDRSGANVLTF
j_call: TRBJ2-5; v_call: TRBV30; cdr3_aa: CAWSKDRVGAQYF
j_call: TRBJ2-5; v_call: TRBV28; cdr3_aa: CASSPGQGAETQYF
j_call: TRBJ1-4; v_call: TRBV19; cdr3_aa: CARGTGARIEKLFF
j_call: TRBJ1-2; v_call: TRBV21-1; cdr3_aa: CASSKGWGWSQGPQSYGYTF
j_call: TRBJ1-4; v_call: TRBV3-1/TRBV3-2; cdr3_aa: CASSPRASNEKLFF
j_call: TRBJ2-2; v_call: TRBV24-1; cdr3_aa: CATSDPLALLTGELFF